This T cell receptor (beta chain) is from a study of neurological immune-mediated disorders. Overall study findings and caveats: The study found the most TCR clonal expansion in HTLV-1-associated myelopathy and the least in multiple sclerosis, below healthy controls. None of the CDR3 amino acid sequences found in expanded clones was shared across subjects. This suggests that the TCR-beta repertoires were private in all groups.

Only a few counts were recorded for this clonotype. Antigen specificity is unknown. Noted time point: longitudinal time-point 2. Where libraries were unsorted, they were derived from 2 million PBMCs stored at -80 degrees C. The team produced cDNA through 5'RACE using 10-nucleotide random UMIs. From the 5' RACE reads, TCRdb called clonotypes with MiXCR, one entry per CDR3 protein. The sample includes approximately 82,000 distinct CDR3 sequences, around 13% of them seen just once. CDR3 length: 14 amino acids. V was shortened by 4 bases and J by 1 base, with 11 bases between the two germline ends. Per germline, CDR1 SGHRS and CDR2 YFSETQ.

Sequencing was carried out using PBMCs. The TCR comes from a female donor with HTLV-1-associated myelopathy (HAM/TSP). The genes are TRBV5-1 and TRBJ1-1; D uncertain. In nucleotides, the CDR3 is TGCGCCAGCAGCCCCGTACTCAAGAACACTGAAGCTTTCTTT. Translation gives CASSPVLKNTEAFF.